This TCR beta chain emerged from a study of CD8 T cells in ankylosing spondylitis. Study-wide results and caveats: Reported data indicate significant enrichment of disease-linked clones within matched ankylosing spondylitis synovial fluid. Earlier authors reported some of these motif variants in reactive arthritis synovial fluid and blood.

With regard to this clonotype: Antigen: not known.

V shed 4 bases, J shed 2 bases, and the junction held 3 bases outside the gene matches. Germline V CDR1 and CDR2: ENHRY, SYGVKD. CDR3 size: 14 residues. With molecular barcodes, quantitative 5'-RACE was used to make the TCR beta libraries. Using its own MiXCR run on the 5' RACE reads, TCRdb lists one record per CDR3 protein. The sample yields more than 100,000 distinct CDR3 sequences, more than 9.5% seen once. V is TRBV10-3 and J is TRBJ1-1; 8 bases match TRBD1. This TCR was sampled from a female donor with ankylosing spondylitis or in good health (not recorded which). The sequenced sample was blood, either unsorted or a sorted T cell fraction (not recorded which). The CDR3 is CAISGTGTNTEAFF. The DNA for the CDR3 is TGTGCCATCAGTGGGACAGGGACCAACACTGAAGCTTTCTTT.